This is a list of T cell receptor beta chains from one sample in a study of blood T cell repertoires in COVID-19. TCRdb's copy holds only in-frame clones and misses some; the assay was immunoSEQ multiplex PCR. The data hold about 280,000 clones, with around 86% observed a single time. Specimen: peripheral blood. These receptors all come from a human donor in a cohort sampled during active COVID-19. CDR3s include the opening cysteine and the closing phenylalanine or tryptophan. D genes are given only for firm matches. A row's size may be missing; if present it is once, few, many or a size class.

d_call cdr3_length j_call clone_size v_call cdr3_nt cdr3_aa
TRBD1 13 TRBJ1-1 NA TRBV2 TGTGCCAGCAGGGGGACAGGCCGTGCTGAAGCTTTCTTT CASRGTGRAEAFF
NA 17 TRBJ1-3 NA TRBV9 TGTGCCAGCAGCGTAGACCCCGACTACGTCTCTGGAAACACCATATATTTT CASSVDPDYVSGNTIYF
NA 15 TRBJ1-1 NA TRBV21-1 TGTGCCAGCAGCCCTATAGGACAGGGGAACACTGAAGCTTTCTTT CASSPIGQGNTEAFF
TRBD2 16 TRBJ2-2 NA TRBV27 TGTGCCAGCAGGTATAGCGGGAGAATTAACACCGGGGAGCTGTTTTTT CASRYSGRINTGELFF
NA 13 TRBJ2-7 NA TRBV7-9 TGTGCCAGCAGCCAAAATCCTACCTACGAGCAGTACTTC CASSQNPTYEQYF
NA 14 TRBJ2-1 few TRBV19 TGTGCCAGTAGCCAACAGGACATCGGTGTTGAGCAGTTCTTC CASSQQDIGVEQFF
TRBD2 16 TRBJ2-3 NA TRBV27 TGTGCCAGCAGTCCCCGGACTAGCGGGAGCACAGATACGCAGTATTTT CASSPRTSGSTDTQYF
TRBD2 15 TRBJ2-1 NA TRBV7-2 TGTGCCAGCAGAATCGGGACTAGCGTCTACAATGAGCAGTTCTTC CASRIGTSVYNEQFF
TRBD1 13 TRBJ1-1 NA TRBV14 TGTGCCAGCAGCCCGCCGGGACAGTCTGAAGCTTTCTTT CASSPPGQSEAFF
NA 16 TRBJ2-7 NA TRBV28 TGTGCCAGCAGTTTACTTACTAGCTCGCCGCCCTACGAGCAGTACTTC CASSLLTSSPPYEQYF
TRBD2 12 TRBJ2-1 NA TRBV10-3 TGTGCCAGCGGGGGGCAATACAATGAGCAGTTCTTC CASGGQYNEQFF
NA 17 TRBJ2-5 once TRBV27 TGTGCCAGCAGTTTATCGTATGAGGGAGTAAAACAAGAGACCCAGTACTTC CASSLSYEGVKQETQYF
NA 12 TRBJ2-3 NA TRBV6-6 TGTGCCATTCGGACTAGCACAGATACGCAGTATTTT CAIRTSTDTQYF
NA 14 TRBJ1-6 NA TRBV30 TGTGCCTGGAGTATGGAGGGCGGGGGGTCACCCCTCCACTTT CAWSMEGGGSPLHF
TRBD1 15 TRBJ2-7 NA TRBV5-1 TGCGCCAGCAGCTTGGATGGGACAGGGCCCTACGAGCAGTACTTC CASSLDGTGPYEQYF
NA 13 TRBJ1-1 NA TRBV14 TGTGCCAGCAGCCGCATAGAGGGAACTGAAGCTTTCTTT CASSRIEGTEAFF
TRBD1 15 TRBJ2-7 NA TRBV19 TGTGCCAGTAGTATAGGACAGGGGAGTTCCTACGAGCAGTACTTC CASSIGQGSSYEQYF
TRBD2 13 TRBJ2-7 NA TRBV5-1 TGCGCCAGCAGCTCGGGTAGCGGGTACGAGCAGTACTTC CASSSGSGYEQYF
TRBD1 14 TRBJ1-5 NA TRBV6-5 TGTGCCAGCATCCGGGACAGGGGCAATCAGCCCCAGCATTTT CASIRDRGNQPQHF
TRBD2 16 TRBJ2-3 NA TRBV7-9 TGTGCCAGCAGCGTTACCCCTCTACTAGCGGGGGATACGCAGTATTTT CASSVTPLLAGDTQYF
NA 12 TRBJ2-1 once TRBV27 TGTGCCAGCCGGACAGCGAACAATGAGCAGTTCTTC CASRTANNEQFF
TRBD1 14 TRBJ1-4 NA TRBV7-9 TGTGCCAGCAGCTTACGACAGGGAAATGAAAAACTGTTTTTT CASSLRQGNEKLFF
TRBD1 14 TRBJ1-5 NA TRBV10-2 TGCGCCAGCAGTGGGACAGGGAAAAGGCAGCCCCAGCATTTT CASSGTGKRQPQHF
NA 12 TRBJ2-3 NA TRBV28 TGTGCCAGCAGCTATCGCACAGATACGCAGTATTTT CASSYRTDTQYF
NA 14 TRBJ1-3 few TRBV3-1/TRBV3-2 TGTGCCAGCAGCGGGGGGGGAGCTGGAAACACCATATATTTT CASSGGGAGNTIYF
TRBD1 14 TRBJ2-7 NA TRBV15 TGTGCCACCAGCAGGACAGGGACGTCCTACGAGCAGTACTTC CATSRTGTSYEQYF
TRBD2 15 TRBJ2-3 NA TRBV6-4 TGTGCCAGCAGTGAAGGACTAGCGGGAGGTAGTACGCAGTATTTT CASSEGLAGGSTQYF
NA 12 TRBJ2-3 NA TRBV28 TGTGCCAGCGGGCTGGAACGGGATACGCAGTATTTT CASGLERDTQYF
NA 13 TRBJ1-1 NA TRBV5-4 TGTGCCAGCAGCCCGCAGGGGTATGGTGAAGCTTTCTTT CASSPQGYGEAFF
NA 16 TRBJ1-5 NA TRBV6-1 TGTGCCAGCAGTGATTACTTAACCACAGGTATTCAGCCCCAGCATTTT CASSDYLTTGIQPQHF
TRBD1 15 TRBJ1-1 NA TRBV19 TGTGCCAGTAGGCCGACACAGGGGTGGAGCACTGAAGCTTTCTTT CASRPTQGWSTEAFF
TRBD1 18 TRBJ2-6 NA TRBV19 TGTGCCAGTAGTATTGACGGGACAGGGATGTCTGGGGCCAACGTCCTGACTTTC CASSIDGTGMSGANVLTF
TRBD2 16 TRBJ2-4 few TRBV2 TGTGCCAGCAGTTGGTTAGCGGGAGAAGCTCAAAACATTCAGTACTTC CASSWLAGEAQNIQYF
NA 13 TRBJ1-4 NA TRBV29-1 TGCAGCGTTGTGGCCGCAACTAATGAAAAACTGTTTTTT CSVVAATNEKLFF
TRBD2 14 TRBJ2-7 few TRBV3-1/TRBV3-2 TGTGCCAGCAGCCGTAGCGGGAGGAGGCACGAGCAGTACTTC CASSRSGRRHEQYF
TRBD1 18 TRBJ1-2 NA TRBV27 TGTGCCAGCACAGAACGGCCGGGACAGGGCTTCAGGAAGGGGGGCTACACCTTC CASTERPGQGFRKGGYTF
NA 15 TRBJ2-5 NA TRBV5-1 TGCGCCAGCAGCCGTCAAAAGGGAGACGGGGAGACCCAGTACTTC CASSRQKGDGETQYF
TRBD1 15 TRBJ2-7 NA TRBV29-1 TGCAGCGTTGTTTCTATGACAGGGTTCTCCTACGAGCAGTACTTC CSVVSMTGFSYEQYF
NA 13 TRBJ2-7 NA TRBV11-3 TGTGCCAGCAGCTTATGGGGGACTCACGAGCAGTACTTC CASSLWGTHEQYF
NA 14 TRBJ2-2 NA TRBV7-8 TGTGCCAGCAGCTCGACAGCGAACACCGGGGAGCTGTTTTTT CASSSTANTGELFF
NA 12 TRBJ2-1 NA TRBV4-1 TGCGCCAGCAGCCAAGACGTAAATGAGCAGTTCTTC CASSQDVNEQFF
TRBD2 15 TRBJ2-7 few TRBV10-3 TGTGCCATCAGTCCCTCGACTAGCGGGAAGGACGAGCAGTACTTC CAISPSTSGKDEQYF
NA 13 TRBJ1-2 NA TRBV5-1 TGCGCCAGCAGCTTGGGCCAGCGTGAGGGCTACACCTTC CASSLGQREGYTF
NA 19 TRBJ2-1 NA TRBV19 TGTGCCAGTAGTATGTCCTGGGGGCAGGGAATGGTAGATGTGAATGAGCAGTTCTTC CASSMSWGQGMVDVNEQFF
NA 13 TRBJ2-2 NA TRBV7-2 TGTGCCAGCAGCCCCCAGGGTAGCGGGGAGCTGTTTTTT CASSPQGSGELFF